Presented here are 30 T cell receptor beta chains from one specimen sequenced in a study of blood T cell repertoires in COVID-19 (dated by TCRdb to 2020 to 2022). Library generation was performed with the immunoSEQ multiplex PCR assay. Here the immuneACCESS table is served through TCRdb, limited to in-frame sequences with V and J called. Missing clones are a known gap in these copies; in checked studies unresolved V genes cover under half, and the rest lacks a known reason. The sample table contains 390,000 or so clones; only one count was recorded for 90% of them. The ten most abundant clones make up 6.5% to 8% of the sample. The sequenced sample consisted of peripheral blood. These receptor sequences come from a man aged 18 to 30 with active or convalescent COVID-19.

The chain uses TRBV19 and TRBJ2-5, with D maybe TRBD1 (5 bases). CDR1 and CDR2 (germline): LNHDA, SQIVND (reference sequence). The CDR3 totals 15 residues. V dropped 1 base and J dropped 3 bases, with 12 bases sitting between them. DNA for the CDR3: TGTGCCAGTAGTATAGGTACCAGGGCGAAAGAGACCCAGTACTTC. Its translation: CASSIGTRAKETQYF.

This clone was observed a few times. The rearrangement joins TRBV19 to TRBJ1-1, with TRBD1 matching over 7 bases. Germline V gives CDR1 LNHDA, CDR2 SQIVND (reference sequence). V gave up 2 bases and J gave up 4 bases; unmatched junction bases: 4. This CDR3 region has 14 residues. The CDR3 DNA reads TGTGCCAGTAGTATAAACAGGGGAATCACTGAAGCTTTCTTT. This translates into CASSINRGITEAFF.

V gene TRBV3-1 (or the pseudogene TRBV3-2) combines with J gene TRBJ2-1; maybe TRBD2 (6 bases). Germline loops: CDR1 LGHDT, CDR2 YNNKEL (reference sequence). V lost 4 bases and J 5 bases, leaving 18 bases between the germline ends. CDR3 length: 16 amino acids. The CDR3 nucleotides are TGTGCCAGCAGCCCTGGGGGGAGTTGGGGAAACAATGAGCAGTTCTTC. As protein: CASSPGGSWGNNEQFF.

The chain employs TRBV29-1 and TRBJ2-7; possibly TRBD1 for D (6 bases). The CDR3 length is 14 residues. Trimming took 6 bases from V and 7 from J, leaving 22 bases between them. Germline V gives CDR1 SQVTM, CDR2 ANQGSEA. The CDR3 nucleotides are TGCAGCGTAACGGCCGGGACACCTTTGGGGGAGCAGTACTTC. It encodes CSVTAGTPLGEQYF.

This sequence joins TRBV27 and TRBJ2-1, with D possibly matching TRBD2 (5 bases). The germline V gene has CDR1 MNHEY and CDR2 SMNVEV (reference sequence). The CDR3 covers 15 residues. The V and J ends lost 6 bases and 4 bases respectively, with 16 bases between them. In DNA form, the CDR3 reads TGTGCCAGCAGCGGACTTCCCCAACCGTACAATGAGCAGTTCTTC. Protein: CASSGLPQPYNEQFF.

This clone occurred a few times. The rearrangement links TRBV2 to TRBJ2-1, with a weak D call TRBD2 (6 bases). Trimming removed 6 bases at V and 8 bases at J, with 14 bases between. The CDR3 totals 13 residues. Germline-derived CDR1 and CDR2 are SNHLY and FYNNEI. CDR3: CASSGRPGDEQFF. The DNA for the CDR3 is TGTGCCAGCAGCGGCCGACCGGGGGATGAGCAGTTCTTC.

The J gene is TRBJ1-6, the V gene TRBV27; 9 bases line up with TRBD1. This CDR3 is built from 16 residues. V lost 2 bases to trimming and J lost 11 bases; unmatched junction nucleotides: 10. The germline gives CDR1 MNHEY, CDR2 SMNVEV (reference sequence). CDR3 in amino acids: CASSLVGQGLRAPLHF. The CDR3 nucleotides read TGTGCCAGCAGTTTAGTGGGACAGGGTCTAAGGGCACCCCTCCACTTT.

This clone has a handful of counts. The chain employs TRBV7-3 and TRBJ1-1; D is ambiguous. V shed 3 bases and J shed 4 bases, with 9 bases lying between them. The CDR3 contains 13 residues. Germline CDR1 reads SGHTA; CDR2 reads FQGTGA. The CDR3 sequence is CASSFQDSTEAFF. Written as DNA, the CDR3 is TGTGCCAGCAGCTTCCAGGATTCCACTGAAGCTTTCTTT.

The J gene is TRBJ1-1, the V gene TRBV18; 7 nucleotides agree with TRBD1. The trim removed 2 bases at V and 1 base at J, leaving 10 bases unmatched. CDR1 and CDR2 from the germline V gene are KGHSH and LQKENI. The CDR3 loop spans 17 amino acids. The CDR3 spells CASSPKTGPIRNTEAFF. The CDR3 bases are TGTGCCAGCTCACCAAAGACAGGGCCTATCAGGAACACTGAAGCTTTCTTT.

The rearrangement uses TRBV27 and TRBJ1-2; 8 bases fit TRBD1. Germline CDR1 reads MNHEY; CDR2 reads SMNVEV (reference sequence). V was pared by 3 bases and J by 7 bases, with 4 bases of the junction left unmatched. The CDR3 extends over 13 amino acids. The CDR3 DNA reads as TGTGCCAGCAGTTTGGACAGGGTTGGTGGCTACACCTTC. Protein: CASSLDRVGGYTF.

J is TRBJ2-1 and V is TRBV5-1; D is perhaps TRBD1 (6 bases). Germline values: CDR1 SGHRS, CDR2 YFSETQ. V shed 4 bases and J shed 3 bases, with 11 bases lying between them. The CDR3 has 14 amino acids. In DNA, the CDR3 is TGCGCCAGCAGCCACCGGACAGACTACAATGAGCAGTTCTTC. It is translated as CASSHRTDYNEQFF.

The chain uses TRBV4-3 and TRBJ2-1; D perhaps matches TRBD2 (5 bases). V was pared by 1 base and J by 7 bases, with 20 bases between. Germline lookup yields CDR1 LGHNA and CDR2 YSLEER. This CDR3 is 17 amino acids long. CDR3 region: CASSQGASFGRTNEQFF. The CDR3 DNA reads as TGCGCCAGCAGCCAAGGGGCTAGCTTTGGAAGAACGAATGAGCAGTTCTTC.

This chain joins TRBV28 and TRBJ1-1, with 7 bases aligning to TRBD1. Trimming at V came to 5 bases and at J to 3 bases, leaving 9 bases not matched to a gene. The CDR3 length is 15 residues. Germline V lookup: CDR1 MDHEN, CDR2 SYDVKM. The CDR3 bases are TGTGCCAGCAGTCACTTAGACAGGGAGTACACTGAAGCTTTCTTT. Translation: CASSHLDREYTEAFF.

This clone was observed many times. This sequence joins TRBV2 and TRBJ1-1; TRBD1 might be the D (6 bases). The V end was cut by 6 bases, the J end by 1 base, with 9 bases between. The germline V gene has CDR1 SNHLY and CDR2 FYNNEI. The CDR3 is made up of 13 amino acids. The CDR3 DNA is TGTGCCAGCAGACCACAGGGGAACACTGAAGCTTTCTTT. It yields the protein CASRPQGNTEAFF.

The chain uses TRBV7-6 and TRBJ1-3, with 7 bases matching TRBD1. The germline CDR1 and CDR2 sequences are SGHVS and FNYEAQ. With 5 bases clipped from V and 0 bases from J, the junction kept 7 bases outside the gene matches. CDR3 length: 16 amino acids. The chain's CDR3 is CASSTGVGSSGNTIYF. DNA of the CDR3: TGTGCCAGCAGCACAGGGGTGGGTAGCTCTGGAAACACCATATATTTT. Filled out from reference TRBV7-6 and TRBJ1-3, the complete variable domain reads GAGVSQSPRYKVTKRGQDVALRCDPISGHVSLYWYRQALGQGPEFLTYFNYEAQQDKSGLPNDRFSAERPEGSISTLTIQRTEQRDSAMYRCASSTGVGSSGNTIYFGEGSWLTVV.

This clone was seen a handful of times. V is TRBV5-4 and J is TRBJ2-1; 12 bases map to TRBD2. Germline trimming cut 4 bases from V and 3 bases from J; bases unmatched to any gene: 2. Germline loops: CDR1 SGHNT, CDR2 YYREEE (reference sequence). The CDR3 runs 15 residues. The CDR3 reads CASSMGLAGYNEQFF. In DNA form, the CDR3 reads TGTGCCAGCAGCATGGGACTAGCGGGCTACAATGAGCAGTTCTTC.

This chain joins TRBV9 and TRBJ1-3; D might be TRBD1 (5 bases). V dropped 0 bases and J dropped 2 bases, with 12 bases sitting between them. The CDR3 length is 16 residues. From germline, CDR1 is SGDLS and CDR2 YYNGEE. The CDR3 coding sequence is TGTGCCAGCAGCGTAGGGGTGGGACTTACTGGAAACACCATATATTTT. Its protein product is CASSVGVGLTGNTIYF.

The CDR3 sequence is CASSLARRRGETQYF. For the CDR3, the DNA is TGCGCCAGCAGCTTGGCTAGACGCAGGGGGGAGACCCAGTACTTC. The chain carries TRBV5-1 and TRBJ2-5; 7 bases are shared with TRBD1. Per the germline V gene, CDR1 is SGHRS and CDR2 is YFSETQ. V was pared by 0 bases and J by 5 bases, with 7 bases of the junction left unmatched. CDR3 size: 15 residues.

This chain connects TRBV11-2 to TRBJ2-2; 11 positions agree with TRBD2. There are 17 residues in the CDR3. Germline V gene sequence: CDR1 SGHAT, CDR2 FQNNGV. V was pared by 5 bases and J by 4 bases, with 9 bases of the junction left unmatched. The CDR3 protein is CASSLGLAGNPTGELFF. The CDR3 DNA is TGTGCCAGCAGCCTCGGACTAGCGGGTAACCCCACCGGGGAGCTGTTTTTT.

This chain connects TRBV3-1 (or the pseudogene TRBV3-2) to TRBJ2-7; 8 bases fit TRBD1. From germline, CDR1 is LGHDT and CDR2 YNNKEL (reference sequence). J gave up 0 bases and V 4 bases, and 14 bases lay outside the gene matches. CDR3 size: 18 residues. This CDR3 reads CASSPKIIQGAFSYEQYF. CDR3 bases: TGTGCCAGCAGCCCAAAGATAATTCAGGGGGCGTTCTCCTACGAGCAGTACTTC.

This clone was counted only a few times. The rearrangement links TRBV29-1 to TRBJ1-5; D may be TRBD1 (6 bases). The CDR3 totals 13 residues. The germline V and J ends were trimmed by 6 bases and 6 bases, with 15 bases remaining between them. Germline V gene sequence: CDR1 SQVTM, CDR2 ANQGSEA. The CDR3 DNA sequence: TGCAGCGTGGGGGCCAGTCTCGGTCAGCCCCAGCATTTT. This translates into CSVGASLGQPQHF.

This clone was observed once. The V and J genes are TRBV10-3 and TRBJ1-3; 7 bases align to TRBD1. CDR1 is ENHRY and CDR2 is SYGVKD in the germline V gene. The trim removed 7 bases at V and 0 bases at J, leaving 6 bases unmatched. The CDR3 sequence is 15 residues long. The CDR3 reads CAITPGQSSGNTIYF. In nucleotides, the CDR3 is TGTGCCATCACCCCGGGACAGAGCTCTGGAAACACCATATATTTT.

This rearrangement joins TRBV6-1 to TRBJ2-1, with TRBD1 matching over 10 bases. Germline CDR1 reads MNHNS; CDR2 reads SASEGT. The CDR3 consists of 11 residues. Unmatched junction bases numbered 3, after V lost 5 bases and J lost 14 bases. The chain's CDR3 is CASSPGTGEFF. The CDR3 DNA reads TGTGCCAGCAGTCCCGGGACAGGGGAGTTCTTC.

This clone has only one observation. The chain joins TRBV29-1 to TRBJ2-1; 9 bases are shared with TRBD1. Trimming cost V 6 bases and J 0 bases; bases outside gene matches: 9. Germline V gene lookup returns CDR1 SQVTM and CDR2 ANQGSEA. This CDR3 is 16 amino acids long. The CDR3 DNA is TGCAGCGTACCTCCGGGACAGGGCAGCTCCTACAATGAGCAGTTCTTC. It translates to CSVPPGQGSSYNEQFF.

CDR3 in DNA: TGTGCCAGCATCACTGGTGGTGACACAGATACGCAGTATTTT. It codes for CASITGGDTDTQYF. The V call is TRBV7-3, the J call TRBJ2-3; D is undetermined. Trimming took off 7 bases at V and 2 bases at J, with 13 bases between the two ends. The CDR3 spans 14 residues. Germline-derived CDR1 and CDR2 are SGHTA and FQGTGA. Full variable domain (outside the CDR3, taken from reference TRBV7-3 and TRBJ2-3): GAGVSQTPSNKVTEKGKYVELRCDPISGHTALYWYRQSLGQGPEFLIYFQGTGAADDSGLPNDRFFAVRPEGSVSTLKIQRTERGDSAVYLCASITGGDTDTQYFGPGTRLTVL.

This clone was observed a handful of times. The genes are TRBV27 and TRBJ2-2, with D tentatively TRBD1 (5 bases). CDR3 size: 15 residues. Trimming left V 3 bases short and J 4 bases short, with 12 bases between. Germline CDR1 and CDR2: MNHEY and SMNVEV (reference sequence). CDR3 DNA sequence: TGTGCCAGCAGTTTTTTAGGGGAAGCCACCGGGGAGCTGTTTTTT. Protein product: CASSFLGEATGELFF.

This chain links TRBV6-6 with TRBJ1-5; D unresolved. Germline lookup yields CDR1 MNHNY and CDR2 SVGAGI (reference sequence). V was pared by 0 bases and J by 6 bases, with 9 bases between. CDR3 length: 14 residues. The chain's CDR3 is CASSYSPGTQPQHF. The CDR3 DNA reads as TGTGCCAGCAGTTACTCACCGGGTACTCAGCCCCAGCATTTT.

The chain employs TRBV19 and TRBJ1-2, with 9 bases fitting TRBD1. This CDR3 has 16 amino acids. With 3 bases clipped from V and 4 bases from J, the junction kept 9 bases outside the gene matches. Germline CDR1 and CDR2: LNHDA and SQIVND (reference sequence). The CDR3 sequence: CASSIKPGQGGYGYTF. In nucleotides, the CDR3 is TGTGCCAGTAGTATTAAACCGGGACAGGGAGGCTATGGCTACACCTTC.

Worth noting for this clone: One junction end does not reproduce the germline sequence, and a read error may be involved. This sequence joins TRBV9 and TRBJ2-7, with 7 nucleotides matching TRBD1. Germline V gene lookup returns CDR1 SGDLS and CDR2 YYNGEE. This CDR3 has 16 residues. The CDR3 coding sequence is TGTGCCAGCAACGTAGCTACTGGGGACAGAACCTACGAGCAGTACTTC. It specifies CASNVATGDRTYEQYF.

CDR3 amino acids: CASSSARVNTEAFF. The DNA for the CDR3 is TGTGCCAGCAGTTCAGCCAGGGTGAACACTGAAGCTTTCTTT. The V gene is TRBV28, the J gene TRBJ1-1; a possible D gene is TRBD1 (5 bases). V lost 4 bases and J 0 bases, leaving 9 bases between the germline ends. Germline lookup yields CDR1 MDHEN and CDR2 SYDVKM. The CDR3 totals 14 residues.